This record concerns one T cell receptor beta chain sequence. Here immunoSEQ multiplex PCR was the method, and the copy in TCRdb shows in-frame clones only, minus some. The table shows about 35,000 clones, with 75% to 90% occurring only once. V was clipped by 3 bases and J by 4 bases; unmatched bases: 6. This CDR3 has 16 amino acids. In germline, CDR1 is MDHEN, CDR2 SYDVKM. This entry belongs to a study of radiotherapy plus CTLA-4 blockade in lung cancer. Ipilimumab-mediated CTLA-4 blockade plus focal radiation was given to patients having chemo-refractory metastatic non-small-cell lung cancer. Sequencing used peripheral blood, obtained from a patient treated with radiotherapy plus ipilimumab. The TCR sequence derives from a human donor with non-small cell lung cancer who had stable disease on radiotherapy plus ipilimumab. The chain joins TRBV28 to TRBJ2-6, with 7 bases aligning to TRBD1. The CDR3 here is CASSFDTGAGANVLTF. DNA for the CDR3: TGTGCCAGCAGTTTCGATACAGGGGCCGGGGCCAACGTCCTGACTTTC. The full variable domain, rest sourced from reference TRBV28 and TRBJ2-6, is DVKVTQSSRYLVKRTGEKVFLECVQDMDHENMFWYRQDPGLGLRLIYFSYDVKMKEKGDIPEGYSVSREKKERFSLILESASTNQTSMYLCASSFDTGAGANVLTFGAGSRLTVL.